This T cell receptor beta chain was sequenced in a study of post-analysis software for immune sequencing data. Looking at the study overall: Progressive-relapsing, secondary progressive and relapsing-remitting multiple sclerosis were among the disease courses included.

Germline CDR1 is SQVTM and CDR2 is ANQGSEA. The CDR3 spans 14 residues. The V and J ends lost 1 base and 2 bases respectively, with 11 bases between them. Prepared libraries of TCR beta cDNA carried unique molecular identifiers. There were roughly 0.95 to 11 million T cells, and around 500,000 cDNA molecules came from them. TCRdb reanalysed the PCR reads using MiXCR and keeps one entry per CDR3 protein. The sample records 380,000 or so distinct CDR3 sequences, less than 35% being singletons. This clonotype was seen ten or more times. No antigen is known for it. Whole-study findings and limits: Normalized Chao1 diversity in multiple sclerosis patients fell significantly below that of controls. In patients, about 5 TRBV segments were more frequent than in controls, with TRBV5-6, TRBV5-1 and TRBV20-1 among them. Analysis by F measure revealed that same-batch samples clustered strongly together.

This sequence was found in a girl under 18 with multiple sclerosis. Specimen: blood. The rearrangement joins TRBV29-1 to TRBJ1-1; D uncertain. CDR3 DNA: TGCAGCGTTGAAGGGGCGCTGCTTAACACTGAAGCTTTCTTT. It translates to CSVEGALLNTEAFF.